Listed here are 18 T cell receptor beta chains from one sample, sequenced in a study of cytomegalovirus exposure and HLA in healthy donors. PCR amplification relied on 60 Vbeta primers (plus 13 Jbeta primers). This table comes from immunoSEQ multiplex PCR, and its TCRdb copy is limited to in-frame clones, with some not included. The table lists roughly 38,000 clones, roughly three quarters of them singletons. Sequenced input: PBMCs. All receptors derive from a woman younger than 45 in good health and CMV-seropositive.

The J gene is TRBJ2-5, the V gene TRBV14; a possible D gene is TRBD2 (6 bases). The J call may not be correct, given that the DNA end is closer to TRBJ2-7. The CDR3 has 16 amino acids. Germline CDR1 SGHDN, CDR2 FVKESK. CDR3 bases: TGTGCCAGCAGCTTAATCCGAACTAGCAGGACCTACGAGCAGTACTTC. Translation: CASSLIRTSRTYEQYF.

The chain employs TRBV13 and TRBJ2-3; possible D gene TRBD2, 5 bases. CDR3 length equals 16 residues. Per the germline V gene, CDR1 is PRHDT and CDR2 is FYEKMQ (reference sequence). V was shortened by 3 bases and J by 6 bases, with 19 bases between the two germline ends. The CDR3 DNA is TGTGCCAGCAGCTTTATTGCGGACTTTCGTAGGGATACGCAGTATTTT. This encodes CASSFIADFRRDTQYF.

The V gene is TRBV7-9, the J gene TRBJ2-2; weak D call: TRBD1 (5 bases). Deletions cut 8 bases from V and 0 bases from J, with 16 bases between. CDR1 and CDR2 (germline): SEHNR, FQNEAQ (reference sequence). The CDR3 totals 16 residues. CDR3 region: CASLSTGFANTGELFF. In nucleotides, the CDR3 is TGTGCCAGCTTATCAACAGGATTCGCGAACACCGGGGAGCTGTTTTTT.

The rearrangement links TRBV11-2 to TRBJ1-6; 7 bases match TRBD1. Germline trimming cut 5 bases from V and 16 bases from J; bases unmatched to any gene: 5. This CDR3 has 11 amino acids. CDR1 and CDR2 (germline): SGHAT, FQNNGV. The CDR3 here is CASSPDRDLHF. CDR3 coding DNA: TGTGCCAGCAGCCCAGACAGGGATCTCCACTTT.

CDR3 DNA: TGCGCCAGCAGCCCCTCCCCAGGGGCAAACACTGAAGCTTTCTTT. Amino acids: CASSPSPGANTEAFF. The rearrangement uses TRBV5-1 and TRBJ1-1, with TRBD1 as a possible D gene (6 bases). This CDR3 comprises 15 residues. Germline V gene data show CDR1 as SGHRS and CDR2 as YFSETQ. Trimming shortened V by 4 bases and J by 2 bases, and 15 bases separated the two germline ends.

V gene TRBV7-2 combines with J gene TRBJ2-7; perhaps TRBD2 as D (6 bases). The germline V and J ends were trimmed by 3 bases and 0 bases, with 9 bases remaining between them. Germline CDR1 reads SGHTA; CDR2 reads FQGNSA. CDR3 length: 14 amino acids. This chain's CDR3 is CASSLRGPSYEQYF. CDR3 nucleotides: TGTGCCAGCAGCTTGCGGGGACCCTCCTACGAGCAGTACTTC.

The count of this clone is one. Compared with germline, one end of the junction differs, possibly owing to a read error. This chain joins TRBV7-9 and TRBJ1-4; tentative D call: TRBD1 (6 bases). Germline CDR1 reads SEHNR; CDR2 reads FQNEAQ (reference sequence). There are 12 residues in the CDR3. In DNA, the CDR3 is TGTTCCAGCAGCCATAGGACAGACGAACTGTTTTTT. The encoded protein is CSSSHRTDELFF.

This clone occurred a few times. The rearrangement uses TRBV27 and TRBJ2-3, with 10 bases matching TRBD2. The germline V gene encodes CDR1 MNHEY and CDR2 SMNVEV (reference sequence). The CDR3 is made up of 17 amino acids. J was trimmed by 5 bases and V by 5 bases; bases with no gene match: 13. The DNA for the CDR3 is TGTGCCAGCAGTGGCGGGACCTTAGCGGGGGGCCTAGATACGCAGTATTTT. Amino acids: CASSGGTLAGGLDTQYF.

CDR3 sequence: CASRGGADEQYF. The CDR3 bases are TGTGCCTCTCGGGGGGGCGCCGACGAGCAGTACTTC. This chain links TRBV10-3 with TRBJ2-7, with 8 positions matching TRBD2. Germline V gene sequence: CDR1 ENHRY, CDR2 SYGVKD. The CDR3 is made up of 12 amino acids. Trimming cost V 11 bases and J 5 bases; bases outside gene matches: 8.

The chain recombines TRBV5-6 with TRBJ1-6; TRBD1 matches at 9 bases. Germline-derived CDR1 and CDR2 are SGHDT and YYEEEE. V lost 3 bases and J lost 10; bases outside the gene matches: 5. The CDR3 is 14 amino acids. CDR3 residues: CASSYSDRGSPLHF. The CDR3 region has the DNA TGTGCCAGCAGCTACTCGGACAGGGGATCACCCCTCCACTTT.

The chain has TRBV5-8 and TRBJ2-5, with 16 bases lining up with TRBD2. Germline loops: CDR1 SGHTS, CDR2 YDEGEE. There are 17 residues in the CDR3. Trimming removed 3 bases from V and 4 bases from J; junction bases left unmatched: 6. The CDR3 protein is CASSSGTSGGARETQYF. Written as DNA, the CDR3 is TGTGCCAGCAGCTCGGGGACTAGCGGGGGGGCCAGAGAGACCCAGTACTTC.

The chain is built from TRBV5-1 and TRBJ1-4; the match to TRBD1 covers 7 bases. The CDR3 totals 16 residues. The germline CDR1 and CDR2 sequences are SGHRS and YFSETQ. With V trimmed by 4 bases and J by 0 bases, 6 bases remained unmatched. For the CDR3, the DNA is TGCGCCAGCAGCACCGGGACAGTTGCAACTAATGAAAAACTGTTTTTT. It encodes CASSTGTVATNEKLFF. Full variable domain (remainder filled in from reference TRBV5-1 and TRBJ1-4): KAGVTQTPRYLIKTRGQQVTLSCSPISGHRSVSWYQQTPGQGLQFLFEYFSETQRNKGNFPGRFSGRQFSNSRSEMNVSTLELGDSALYLCASSTGTVATNEKLFFGSGTQLSVL.

For the CDR3, the DNA is TGTGCCAGCAGTTTCCTCGACAGGAAAAACTATGGCTACACCTTC. Protein sequence: CASSFLDRKNYGYTF. The chain couples TRBV28 to TRBJ1-2, with a tentative D call TRBD1 (6 bases). Between the trimmed V and J ends, which lost 3 bases and 2 bases, there was a span of 13 bases. The CDR3 runs 15 residues. Germline lookup yields CDR1 MDHEN and CDR2 SYDVKM.

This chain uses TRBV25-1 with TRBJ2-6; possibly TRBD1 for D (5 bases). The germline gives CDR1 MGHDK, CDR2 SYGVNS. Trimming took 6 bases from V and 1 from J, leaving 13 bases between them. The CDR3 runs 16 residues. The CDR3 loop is CASSGQAPSGANVLTF. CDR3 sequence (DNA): TGTGCCAGCAGCGGACAAGCGCCATCTGGGGCCAACGTCCTGACTTTC. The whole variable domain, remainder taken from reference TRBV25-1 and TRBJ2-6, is EADIYQTPRYLVIGTGKKITLECSQTMGHDKMYWYQQDPGMELHLIHYSYGVNSTEKGDLSSESTVSRIRTEHFPLTLESARPSHTSQYLCASSGQAPSGANVLTFGAGSRLTVL.

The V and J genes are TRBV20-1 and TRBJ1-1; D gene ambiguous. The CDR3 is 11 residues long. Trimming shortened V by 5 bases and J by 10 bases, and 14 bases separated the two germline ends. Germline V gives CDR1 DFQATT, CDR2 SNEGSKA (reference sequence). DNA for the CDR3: TGCAGTGCTGGCGGGCGGCGGGGAGCTTTCTTT. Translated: CSAGGRRGAFF.

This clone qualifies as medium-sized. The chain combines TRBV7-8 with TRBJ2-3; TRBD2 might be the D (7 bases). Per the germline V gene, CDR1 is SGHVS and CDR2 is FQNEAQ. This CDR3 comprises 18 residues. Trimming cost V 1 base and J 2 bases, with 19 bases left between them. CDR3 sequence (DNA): TGTGCCAGCAGCTTAGTAGGGGGGGGACCACGGTCCACAGATACGCAGTATTTT. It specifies CASSLVGGGPRSTDTQYF.

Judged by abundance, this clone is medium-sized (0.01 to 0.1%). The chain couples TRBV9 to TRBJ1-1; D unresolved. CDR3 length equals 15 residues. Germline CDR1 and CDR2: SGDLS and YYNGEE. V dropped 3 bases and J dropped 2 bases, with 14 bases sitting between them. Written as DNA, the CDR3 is TGTGCCAGCAGCGATCCCGTCAGAGGCAACACTGAAGCTTTCTTT. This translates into CASSDPVRGNTEAFF.

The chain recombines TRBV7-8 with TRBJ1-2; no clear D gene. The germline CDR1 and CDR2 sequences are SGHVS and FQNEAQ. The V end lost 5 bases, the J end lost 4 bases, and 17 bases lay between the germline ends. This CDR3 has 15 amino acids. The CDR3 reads CASSPSTAPGYGYTF. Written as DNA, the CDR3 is TGTGCCAGCAGCCCAAGTACAGCTCCAGGCTATGGCTACACCTTC.